The present T cell receptor beta chain was sequenced within a study of cytomegalovirus exposure and HLA in healthy donors. Whole-study findings and limits: Reports indicated that the classifier achieved high specificity and sensitivity in diagnosing cytomegalovirus status. Whilst most TCR sequences proved rare, a subset of public TCRs occurred across many donors. Altogether, around 160 TCR beta chains were recorded as cytomegalovirus-associated.

Unrecorded immune exposure was likely among donors, who were nominally healthy when sampled. A note on this clone: What it binds is unknown.

Germline V CDR1 and CDR2: SEHNR, FQNEAQ (reference sequence). This CDR3 is built from 15 residues. The V and J ends lost 6 bases and 4 bases, in that order; junction bases with no gene match: 4. The PCR was carried out with 60 Vbeta primers and 13 Jbeta primers. Sequenced by immunoSEQ multiplex PCR; TCRdb stores in-frame clones only, minus some. This sample contains approximately 71,000 clones. The TCR originated in a female donor in good health and CMV-seropositive. The chain employs TRBV7-9 and TRBJ2-3; TRBD2 agrees at 13 bases. Sequenced sample: PBMCs. CDR3 loop: CASRTLAGGPDTQYF. In DNA, the CDR3 is TGTGCCAGCAGAACACTAGCGGGGGGGCCAGATACGCAGTATTTT.